These T cell receptor beta chains were read from a single sample in a study of shared clonotypes between healthy human individuals. The protocol was immunoSEQ multiplex PCR, while the TCRdb copy is restricted to in-frame clones and leaves out a portion. The profile covers about 2.1 million clones, with approximately 92% appearing a single time and roughly 1.7% taken by the ten largest. Sequencing used naive CD8+ T cells from PBMCs. The receptors originated from a man aged 18 to 30 in good health. Some clones in this sample may be carry-over from other donors' samples. Each CDR3 is given with its conserved first and last residue. A D gene is named only where the DNA matches it firmly. Clone size is stated in some rows and not others, as once, few, many or a class when expanded.

CASSGGDGSYEQYF	TGTGCCAGTAGTGGGGGGGACGGATCCTACGAGCAGTACTTC	TRBV19	TRBJ2-7	TRBD2	-
CASSYLQIDRSLFEKLFF	TGTGCCAGCAGTTACCTGCAAATCGACAGATCCCTTTTTGAAAAACTGTTTTTT	TRBV28	TRBJ1-4	-	once
CASSLFLLDEQFF	TGTGCCAGCAGCTTATTCCTCCTCGATGAGCAGTTCTTC	TRBV7-2	TRBJ2-1	-	-
CASTSDSRNTEAFF	TGCGCCAGCACCAGTGATTCAAGGAACACTGAAGCTTTCTTT	TRBV5-1	TRBJ1-1	-	-
CSVDPPGPDTQYF	TGCAGCGTTGACCCCCCCGGGCCCGATACGCAGTATTTT	TRBV29-1	TRBJ2-3	-	-
CASSDPREGQYEQYF	TGCGCCAGCAGTGATCCGCGGGAGGGCCAGTACGAGCAGTACTTC	TRBV10-2	TRBJ2-7	TRBD2	-
CASSQVKNTDTQYF	TGCGCCAGCAGCCAAGTCAAGAACACAGATACGCAGTATTTT	TRBV4-1	TRBJ2-3	-	-
CASSADRSSYNEQFF	TGTGCCAGCAGTGCCGACCGTAGCTCCTACAATGAGCAGTTCTTC	TRBV25-1	TRBJ2-1	-	-
CASSRAGYNNEQFF	TGCGCCAGCAGCCGAGCGGGCTATAACAATGAGCAGTTCTTC	TRBV4-1	TRBJ2-1	-	-
CASSVAGDYLSSDF	TGTGCCAGCAGCGTAGCCGGGGACTATCTATCCTCGGATTTT	TRBV9	TRBJ2-3	TRBD2	-
CASSPLEGLAGEQFF	TGTGCCAGCAGTCCACTCGAGGGACTAGCGGGTGAGCAGTTCTTC	TRBV27	TRBJ2-1	TRBD2	-
CASSSLGSGRAGDTQYF	TGCGCCAGCAGCTCCTTAGGTAGCGGGAGGGCCGGCGATACGCAGTATTTT	TRBV5-1	TRBJ2-3	TRBD2	-
CATIPGGVEDEQFF	TGTGCCACCATACCAGGGGGTGTTGAAGATGAGCAGTTCTTC	TRBV28	TRBJ2-1	TRBD1	-
CASGLVRLAGGPGGNEQFF	TGTGCTAGTGGTTTGGTAAGACTAGCGGGAGGGCCAGGGGGCAATGAGCAGTTCTTC	TRBV12-5	TRBJ2-1	TRBD2	-
CASSARIEDEQFF	TGTGCCAGCAGCGCCCGAATCGAGGATGAGCAGTTCTTC	TRBV7-9	TRBJ2-1	-	-
CASSQWGYSGDTGELFF	TGTGCCAGCAGCCAGTGGGGTTATAGCGGGGACACCGGGGAGCTGTTTTTT	TRBV11-2	TRBJ2-2	TRBD2	-
CASSFYPSSAEQYF	TGTGCCAGCAGTTTTTACCCATCTAGCGCCGAGCAGTACTTC	TRBV27	TRBJ2-7	-	-
CASRGGAPNEQFF	TGTGCCAGCAGAGGAGGGGCGCCCAATGAGCAGTTCTTC	TRBV6-5	TRBJ2-1	-	-
CASASSPGELFF	TGTGCCAGCGCGTCCAGTCCCGGGGAGCTGTTTTTT	TRBV9	TRBJ2-2	-	-
CASSPRDRGWEAFF	TGTGCCAGCTCCCCCCGGGACAGGGGGTGGGAAGCTTTCTTT	TRBV18	TRBJ1-1	TRBD1	-
CATREAEAFF	TGTGCCACCCGCGAAGCTGAAGCTTTCTTT	TRBV6-6	TRBJ1-1	-	-
CASSLTSTPYQPQHF	TGTGCCAGCAGTTTAACCAGTACCCCCTATCAGCCCCAGCATTTT	TRBV27	TRBJ1-5	-	-
CASSRALGSLYEQYF	TGTGCCAGCAGCCGGGCCTTAGGCAGCCTATACGAGCAGTACTTC	TRBV7-8	TRBJ2-7	-	once
CASNSGENTEAFF	TGCGCCAGCAACTCAGGGGAGAACACTGAAGCTTTCTTT	TRBV5-1	TRBJ1-1	-	-
CASSFPVTGSRQETQYF	TGTGCCAGCAGCTTCCCTGTTACAGGGAGTCGGCAAGAGACCCAGTACTTC	TRBV7-9	TRBJ2-5	-	once
CASRTRTGTDTQYF	TGTGCCAGCAGAACAAGGACTGGCACAGATACGCAGTATTTT	TRBV7-2	TRBJ2-3	-	-
CASSYRDTSYNEQFF	TGTGCCAGCAGTTATCGGGACACTTCTTACAATGAGCAGTTCTTC	TRBV27	TRBJ2-1	-	-
CASNRLAEAFF	TGTGCCAGCAACAGGCTCGCTGAAGCTTTCTTT	TRBV28	TRBJ1-1	-	-
CASSQVIVTDTQYF	TGCGCCAGCAGCCAAGTTATAGTCACAGATACGCAGTATTTT	TRBV4-1	TRBJ2-3	-	-
CAISESSKSEKYF	TGTGCCATCAGTGAGTCGAGCAAATCGGAGAAGTACTTC	TRBV10-3	TRBJ2-7	-	-
CASSLAPGPTGNTIYF	TGTGCCAGCAGCTTAGCTCCCGGGCCGACAGGAAACACCATATATTTT	TRBV7-9	TRBJ1-3	-	-
CASSPWASSYNEQFF	TGCGCCAGCAGCCCGTGGGCCAGCTCCTACAATGAGCAGTTCTTC	TRBV4-1	TRBJ2-1	-	-
CASSFEEGWGTQYF	TGCGCCAGCAGCTTCGAGGAGGGGTGGGGGACCCAGTACTTC	TRBV5-1	TRBJ2-5	-	-
CAWDFSGHPSYGYTF	TGTGCCTGGGACTTCTCGGGACACCCTTCCTATGGCTACACCTTC	TRBV30	TRBJ1-2	-	-
CASSAEAGGPSDTQYF	TGTGCCAGCAGCGCCGAAGCGGGAGGGCCGTCAGATACGCAGTATTTT	TRBV9	TRBJ2-3	TRBD2	-
CASALGRYGYTF	TGTGCCAGCGCCCTGGGCCGCTATGGCTACACCTTC	TRBV9	TRBJ1-2	-	-
CASSHLSSGDSYNEQFF	TGCGCCAGCAGCCACCTATCGAGCGGGGACAGTTACAATGAGCAGTTCTTC	TRBV4-3	TRBJ2-1	-	-
CASKGQGNTDTQYF	TGTGCCAGCAAAGGACAGGGGAACACAGATACGCAGTATTTT	TRBV27	TRBJ2-3	TRBD1	-
CASSHRDSFSYGYTF	TGTGCCAGCAGCCACAGGGACAGCTTTAGCTATGGCTACACCTTC	TRBV7-9	TRBJ1-2	TRBD1	-